Described below is a single T cell receptor beta chain sequence and its context. This sample is part of a study of blood T cell repertoires in COVID-19. In the study overall: Acute and convalescent COVID-19 specimens originated in the United States, Italy and Spain.

The CDR3 length is 14 residues. V lost 6 bases, J lost 4 bases, and 8 bases stayed unmatched. Per germline, CDR1 MNHEY and CDR2 SMNVEV (reference sequence). As processed by the authors: Reference gene primers were amplified, and this amplification served to estimate nucleated cell counts. Generated by immunoSEQ multiplex PCR, the TCRdb table keeps only in-frame clones and is missing some. Clonal size and the V and J genes are those of that table, whereas D and trimming came from the DNA. The sample holds more than 300,000 clones, roughly nine tenths seen once. The TCR sequence derives from a woman in her 30s who had been exposed to COVID-19. This chain joins TRBV27 and TRBJ1-2; 7 nucleotides align to TRBD1. Sequences were obtained from PBMCs or T cells enriched from blood (not recorded which). The CDR3 DNA follows: TGTGCCAGCAGCTCCGGGACAGAATCCTATGGCTACACCTTC. The encoded protein is CASSSGTESYGYTF.